The 16 T cell receptor beta chains presented below share a single source sample, sequenced in a study of OX40 agonist ivuxolimab in advanced cancers. Generated by immunoSEQ multiplex PCR, the TCRdb table keeps only in-frame clones and is missing some. Of around 88,000 clones in the sample, 90% to 95% were seen once. Sequenced material: CD4+ or CD8+ T cells sorted from blood, taken in a trial of the OX40 agonist ivuxolimab. These receptors originate from an adult with an advanced solid tumor such as melanoma, head and neck, liver or kidney cancer.

The rearrangement links TRBV6-1 to TRBJ2-5; 11 bases are a match to TRBD2. Germline loops: CDR1 MNHNS, CDR2 SASEGT. V lost 2 bases and J lost 9; bases outside the gene matches: 11. The CDR3 is 16 residues long. CDR3 protein: CASSELSGGARVSQYF. The DNA for the CDR3 is TGTGCCAGCAGTGAACTTAGCGGGGGGGCCCGGGTGTCCCAGTACTTC.

The chain has TRBV6-6 and TRBJ2-3, with a possible D match to TRBD2 (5 bases). Per the germline V gene, CDR1 is MNHNY and CDR2 is SVGAGI (reference sequence). Trimming stripped 5 bases from V and 9 bases from J, with 21 bases between. CDR3 length: 15 residues. The CDR3 reads CASSPPHTTGYTQYF. The DNA for the CDR3 is TGTGCCAGCAGTCCTCCTCACACCACGGGGTACACGCAGTATTTT.

V and J are TRBV6-6 and TRBJ2-5; D gene ambiguous. The length of the CDR3 is 14 residues. V dropped 8 bases and J dropped 1 base, with 14 bases sitting between them. CDR1 and CDR2 from the germline V gene are MNHNY and SVGAGI (reference sequence). The DNA for the CDR3 is TGTGCCAGCGAGAAAGCTCGGGCCCAAGAGACCCAGTACTTC. Protein product: CASEKARAQETQYF.

The V and J genes are TRBV7-3 and TRBJ2-3; D ambiguous. The germline CDR1 and CDR2 sequences are SGHTA and FQGTGA. The CDR3 is 12 amino acids. V dropped 3 bases and J dropped 5 bases, with 6 bases sitting between them. CDR3 protein: CASSLSRDTQYF. The CDR3 nucleotides read TGTGCCAGCAGCTTGTCAAGAGATACGCAGTATTTT.

The rearrangement joins TRBV5-1 to TRBJ1-2; D is uncertain. Germline V CDR1 and CDR2: SGHRS, YFSETQ. The CDR3 consists of 13 residues. V lost 0 bases, J lost 4 bases, and 7 bases lay in between. In nucleotides, the CDR3 is TGCGCCAGCAGCTTGGATCACAGCTATGGCTACACCTTC. Translation gives CASSLDHSYGYTF.

The J gene is TRBJ1-1, the V gene TRBV10-3; no firm D call. Per germline, CDR1 ENHRY and CDR2 SYGVKD. The V end was cut by 6 bases, the J end by 6 bases, with 14 bases between. The length of the CDR3 is 13 residues. This CDR3 is CAISLREGAEAFF. The CDR3 DNA reads as TGTGCCATCAGCCTCCGGGAGGGCGCTGAAGCTTTCTTT.

The V and J genes are TRBV4-2 and TRBJ2-6; 9 nucleotides line up with TRBD1. J lost 4 bases, V lost 2 bases, and 9 bases had no gene match. There are 18 residues in the CDR3. Germline CDR1 reads LGHNA; CDR2 reads YNFKEQ. The CDR3 DNA follows: TGTGCCAGCAGCCAACGCCGGGACAGGGCTCCCGGGGCCAACGTCCTGACTTTC. It encodes CASSQRRDRAPGANVLTF.

This chain joins TRBV11-2 and TRBJ2-7; the D gene is possibly TRBD2 (6 bases). CDR3 size: 14 residues. V lost 1 base to trimming and J lost 5 bases, with 12 bases between them. Germline V gives CDR1 SGHAT, CDR2 FQNNGV. This chain's CDR3 is CASSLAGVINEQYF. The CDR3 coding sequence is TGTGCCAGCAGCTTAGCGGGGGTCATCAACGAGCAGTACTTC.

The chain has TRBV6-6 and TRBJ2-7, with a possible D match to TRBD1 (6 bases). The CDR3 runs to 14 residues. Trimming stripped 0 bases from V and 2 bases from J, with 8 bases between. Germline assignment: CDR1 MNHNY and CDR2 SVGAGI (reference sequence). The chain's CDR3 is CASSYSTGPYEQYF. The DNA of the CDR3 is TGTGCCAGCAGTTACTCGACAGGACCCTACGAGCAGTACTTC.

The chain has TRBV11-2 and TRBJ2-7; unclear D gene. This CDR3 spans 13 amino acids. Trimming took 5 bases from V and 3 from J, leaving 11 bases between them. Germline CDR1 and CDR2: SGHAT and FQNNGV. CDR3 sequence: CASSPSDGYEQYF. The CDR3 region has the DNA TGTGCCAGCAGCCCGTCGGACGGCTACGAGCAGTACTTC.

The CDR3 sequence: CASGSSYEQYF. The CDR3 region has the DNA TGTGCCAGTGGCTCCTCCTACGAGCAGTACTTC. This chain connects TRBV6-5 to TRBJ2-7, with D uncertain. The germline gives CDR1 MNHEY, CDR2 SVGAGI. The V and J ends lost 9 bases and 0 bases respectively, with 6 bases between them. The CDR3 runs to 11 residues.

This chain links TRBV7-2 with TRBJ1-1; no clear D. V dropped 2 bases and J dropped 0 bases, with 10 bases sitting between them. This CDR3 is 15 amino acids long. Germline lookup yields CDR1 SGHTA and CDR2 FQGNSA. As DNA, the CDR3 is TGTGCCAGCAGCTTAAGAGGCGCGATGAACACTGAAGCTTTCTTT. Translating it yields CASSLRGAMNTEAFF.

V gene TRBV19 combines with J gene TRBJ1-2, with no clear D. V was clipped by 7 bases and J by 8 bases, with 20 bases between them. Germline CDR1 reads LNHDA; CDR2 reads SQIVND (reference sequence). This CDR3 spans 14 amino acids. The CDR3 sequence is CASTRFEAAEGYTF. The CDR3 DNA sequence: TGTGCCAGTACACGCTTTGAAGCTGCGGAGGGCTACACCTTC. Full variable domain (outside the CDR3, taken from reference TRBV19 and TRBJ1-2): DGGITQSPKYLFRKEGQNVTLSCEQNLNHDAMYWYRQDPGQGLRLIYYSQIVNDFQKGDIAEGYSVSREKKESFPLTVTSAQKNPTAFYLCASTRFEAAEGYTFGSGTRLTVV.

This clone was seen only once. The gene calls are TRBV4-1 and TRBJ2-2; D gene uncertain. V gave up 0 bases and J gave up 3 bases, with 11 bases separating them. Germline V gives CDR1 MGHRA, CDR2 YSYEKL. This CDR3 has 16 residues. The CDR3 region has the DNA TGCGCCAGCAGCCAAGAATTCAGGCCGGACACCGGGGAGCTGTTTTTT. It translates to CASSQEFRPDTGELFF.

The chain has TRBV30 and TRBJ2-2; 8 bases are shared with TRBD1. The length of the CDR3 is 15 residues. Trimming took 8 bases from V and 4 from J; bases not matched to a gene: 12. Germline CDR1 and CDR2: GTSNPN and SVGIG (reference sequence). As DNA, the CDR3 is TGTGCCCGGGGACGGACAGGGCCCAGCACCGGGGAGCTGTTTTTT. As protein: CARGRTGPSTGELFF.

J is TRBJ1-2 and V is TRBV6-1, with D tentatively TRBD1 (5 bases). CDR1 and CDR2 (germline): MNHNS, SASEGT. V shed 1 base and J shed 4 bases, with 10 bases lying between them. The CDR3 runs to 14 residues. This CDR3 is CASSEEGATYGYTF. DNA for the CDR3: TGTGCCAGCAGTGAAGAAGGGGCGACCTATGGCTACACCTTC.